Below, 23 T cell receptor beta chains from the same sample are listed, as sequenced in a study of blood T cells in healthy people across ages. A second PCR, run for 7 to 11 cycles, used a sample-barcoded 5' primer plus a J-beta primer mix. TCRdb redid the calling of the 5' RACE reads with MiXCR, one entry per CDR3 protein. Of roughly 1.9 million distinct CDR3 sequences listed, roughly 43% are singletons. Sequenced: blood. These receptors came from a human donor in good health.

This chain uses TRBV7-8 with TRBJ1-4; D might be TRBD1 (5 bases). Germline V gene lookup returns CDR1 SGHVS and CDR2 FQNEAQ. This CDR3 comprises 15 residues. V was clipped by 4 bases and J by 0 bases, with 9 bases between them. In DNA form, the CDR3 reads TGTGCCAGCAGCTCAGGGCATGCAACTAATGAAAAACTGTTTTTT. It encodes CASSSGHATNEKLFF.

This clonotype has just a few counts. This chain's CDR3 is CASSLDPQGGAFF. CDR3 DNA sequence: TGTGCCAGCAGCTTAGACCCGCAGGGAGGAGCTTTCTTT. The rearrangement uses TRBV11-2 and TRBJ1-1; possible D gene TRBD1, 5 bases. CDR1 is SGHAT and CDR2 is FQNNGV in the germline V gene. V dropped 0 bases and J dropped 10 bases, with 12 bases sitting between them. The CDR3 spans 13 residues.

The chain has TRBV6-2 or TRBV6-3 and TRBJ2-3; D call uncertain. Trimming stripped 5 bases from V and 10 bases from J, with 19 bases between. The CDR3 covers 14 residues. Germline CDR1 MNHEY, CDR2 SVGEGT. In nucleotides, the CDR3 is TGTGCCAGCAGTGACGGAGTTGTAGGGCTGGCGCAGTATTTT. This translates into CASSDGVVGLAQYF.

This rearrangement joins TRBV29-1 to TRBJ2-5; possible D gene TRBD2, 6 bases. The CDR3 spans 14 residues. Trimming cost V 6 bases and J 2 bases, with 16 bases left between them. CDR1 and CDR2 from the germline V gene are SQVTM and ANQGSEA. The CDR3 sequence: CSVILTSRQETQYF. The CDR3 bases are TGCAGCGTGATCCTGACTAGTAGGCAAGAGACCCAGTACTTC. The full variable domain, with the rest looked up from reference TRBV29-1 and TRBJ2-5, is SAVISQKPSRDICQRGTSLTIQCQVDSQVTMMFWYRQQPGQSLTLIATANQGSEATYESGFVIDKFPISRPNLTFSTLTVSNMSPEDSSIYLCSVILTSRQETQYFGPGTRLLVL.

V and J are TRBV27 and TRBJ1-5; unclear D gene. Germline loops: CDR1 MNHEY, CDR2 SMNVEV (reference sequence). Between the trimmed V and J ends, which lost 2 bases and 7 bases, there was a span of 9 bases. The CDR3 contains 13 residues. CDR3 in amino acids: CASSLKSWQPQHF. CDR3 sequence (DNA): TGTGCCAGCAGTTTAAAGTCCTGGCAGCCCCAGCATTTT.

The gene calls are TRBV4-2 and TRBJ2-7; 12 bases map to TRBD2. CDR3 length equals 17 residues. Trimming removed 5 bases from V and 2 bases from J; junction bases left unmatched: 10. Germline assignment: CDR1 LGHNA and CDR2 YNFKEQ. The CDR3 DNA sequence: TGTGCCAGCAGCAGCCACTCCGGACTAGCGGGGACCTACGAGCAGTACTTC. It specifies CASSSHSGLAGTYEQYF.

The gene calls are TRBV20-1 and TRBJ2-5, with D hard to call. This CDR3 contains 14 residues. In germline, CDR1 is DFQATT, CDR2 SNEGSKA (reference sequence). V lost 5 bases to trimming and J lost 6 bases, with 19 bases between them. This CDR3 reads CSAGSLDTSQTQYF. The CDR3 DNA reads TGCAGTGCTGGGTCCCTTGACACATCCCAGACCCAGTACTTC.

This chain joins TRBV11-2 and TRBJ2-7; perhaps D is TRBD1 or TRBD2 (5 bases each). The tail of the sequence fits TRBJ2-5 better, so the J call may be wrong. This CDR3 is 15 amino acids long. CDR1 and CDR2 (germline): SGHAT, FQNNGV. CDR3: CASSPPWGLGETQYF. The DNA of the CDR3 is TGTGCCAGCAGCCCTCCTTGGGGGTTGGGTGAGACCCAGTACTTC.

The chain recombines TRBV7-9 with TRBJ2-1; no definite D call. The germline V gene encodes CDR1 SEHNR and CDR2 FQNEAQ (reference sequence). CDR3 length: 15 residues. Trimming took off 5 bases at V and 7 bases at J, with 18 bases between the two ends. This chain's CDR3 is CASSVESSGKNEQFF. The CDR3, as DNA: TGTGCCAGCAGCGTAGAATCGTCAGGAAAAAATGAGCAGTTCTTC.

This chain uses TRBV29-1 with TRBJ2-4; possible D gene TRBD1, 6 bases. This CDR3 is built from 16 residues. The germline gives CDR1 SQVTM, CDR2 ANQGSEA. The V and J ends lost 2 bases and 3 bases respectively, with 17 bases between them. The CDR3 DNA sequence: TGCAGCGTTGAAACCTACAGGGTAAAGGGCAAAAACATTCAGTACTTC. It translates to CSVETYRVKGKNIQYF.

This rearrangement joins TRBV4-1 to TRBJ1-1; no reliable D call. Trimming cost V 3 bases and J 0 bases, with 11 bases left between them. CDR1 and CDR2 from the germline V gene are MGHRA and YSYEKL. This CDR3 is built from 15 residues. CDR3 nucleotides: TGCGCCAGCAGCCAGATTAGACTGATGAACACTGAAGCTTTCTTT. Translating it yields CASSQIRLMNTEAFF.

This chain joins TRBV6-1 and TRBJ1-1, with a tentative D call TRBD1 (6 bases). The CDR3 covers 15 residues. CDR1 and CDR2 (germline): MNHNS, SASEGT. Trimming shortened V by 2 bases and J by 1 base, and 11 bases separated the two germline ends. In DNA, the CDR3 is TGTGCCAGCAGTGAATTGGGCAGGGGGAACACTGAAGCTTTCTTT. Encoded protein: CASSELGRGNTEAFF.

J is TRBJ2-5 and V is TRBV7-8; D uncertain. V gave up 1 base and J gave up 0 bases, with 12 bases separating them. Per germline, CDR1 SGHVS and CDR2 FQNEAQ. CDR3 size: 16 residues. The CDR3 DNA reads TGTGCCAGCAGCTTAGAGTGCAGACGGTACCAAGAGACCCAGTACTTC. Translated, it gives CASSLECRRYQETQYF.

V and J are TRBV4-3 and TRBJ2-3; D ambiguous. V lost 5 bases, J lost 0 bases, and 15 bases lay in between. The CDR3 consists of 16 residues. Germline V lookup: CDR1 LGHNA, CDR2 YSLEER. The CDR3 DNA reads TGCGCCAGCAGCACGACGCTAGAGGACAGCACAGATACGCAGTATTTT. It encodes CASSTTLEDSTDTQYF.

This clonotype was seen a handful of times. CDR3 nucleotides: TGTGCCAGCAGTTACTCAACGCGGGACGGAAGGTCTGGCTACACCTTC. Translated, it gives CASSYSTRDGRSGYTF. The chain employs TRBV6-5 and TRBJ1-2; tentatively, D is TRBD1 (5 bases). The CDR3 extends over 16 amino acids. The V gene lost 0 bases and the J gene lost 7 bases, with 18 bases spanning the gap. CDR1 is MNHEY, CDR2 SVGAGI, per germline.

The chain joins TRBV29-1 to TRBJ1-1; D gene unclear. The CDR3 totals 12 residues. Per the germline V gene, CDR1 is SQVTM and CDR2 is ANQGSEA. The V gene lost 3 bases and the J gene lost 3 bases, with 8 bases spanning the gap. In DNA, the CDR3 is TGCAGCGTTGAGTTTCACGACACTGAAGCTTTCTTT. It codes for CSVEFHDTEAFF.

This rearrangement joins TRBV6-1 to TRBJ2-5; D perhaps matches TRBD1 (5 bases). Germline CDR1 MNHNS, CDR2 SASEGT. The V gene lost 2 bases and the J gene lost 7 bases, with 14 bases spanning the gap. The CDR3 length is 14 residues. CDR3 loop: CASSEWGSRVTQYF. The DNA of the CDR3 is TGTGCCAGCAGTGAATGGGGAAGCAGGGTGACCCAGTACTTC.

This clonotype came up a few times. V and J are TRBV7-6 and TRBJ2-2; D might be TRBD1 or TRBD2, each matching 5 bases. V was clipped by 2 bases and J by 4 bases, with 14 bases between them. The length of the CDR3 is 16 residues. In germline, CDR1 is SGHVS, CDR2 FNYEAQ. This CDR3 reads CASSLYWGGSTGELFF. The CDR3 region has the DNA TGTGCCAGCAGCTTATATTGGGGCGGGTCCACCGGGGAGCTGTTTTTT.

This chain uses TRBV10-3 with TRBJ1-4; D call uncertain. The CDR3 sequence is 13 residues long. Germline V gene data show CDR1 as ENHRY and CDR2 as SYGVKD. Trimming removed 6 bases from V and 5 bases from J, with 10 bases in between. Here the CDR3 DNA reads TGTGCCATCAGAGAGGACGCGAATGAAAAACTGTTTTTT. Residues: CAIREDANEKLFF.

This clonotype showed up just a few times. This rearrangement joins TRBV12-3 or TRBV12-4 to TRBJ2-5; D is uncertain. This CDR3 comprises 13 residues. Trimming shortened V by 7 bases and J by 7 bases, and 16 bases separated the two germline ends. The CDR3 reads CASTPGRRWTQYF. CDR3 bases: TGTGCCAGCACCCCCGGGCGGAGATGGACCCAGTACTTC.

The table lists this clonotype with a few counts. V and J are TRBV4-3 and TRBJ2-7, with D possibly being TRBD2 (6 bases). With the DNA end fitting TRBJ2-5 better, the J assignment may be wrong. The length of the CDR3 is 16 residues. Germline assignment: CDR1 LGHNA and CDR2 YSLEER. Here the CDR3 reads CASSRGLSKRRETQYF. In DNA, the CDR3 is TGCGCCAGCAGCCGAGGACTAAGTAAACGGCGGGAGACCCAGTACTTC.

The rearrangement joins TRBV7-2 to TRBJ2-1; D is perhaps TRBD1 (7 bases). This CDR3 spans 15 amino acids. Deletions cut 2 bases from V and 5 bases from J, with 13 bases between. Germline loops: CDR1 SGHTA, CDR2 FQGNSA. The CDR3 loop is CASSLRSGGNNEQFF. CDR3 nucleotide sequence: TGTGCCAGCAGCTTAAGGTCAGGGGGGAACAATGAGCAGTTCTTC.

J is TRBJ2-3 and V is TRBV7-9, with D unclear. Trimming took off 5 bases at V and 5 bases at J, with 11 bases between the two ends. The CDR3 is 13 residues long. Germline CDR1 and CDR2: SEHNR and FQNEAQ (reference sequence). The DNA of the CDR3 is TGTGCCAGCAGCCTCAAGGTGGGAGATACGCAGTATTTT. Translated: CASSLKVGDTQYF.